These 21 T cell receptor beta chains were sequenced from one sample in a study of OX40 agonist ivuxolimab in advanced cancers. To prepare the library, the immunoSEQ multiplex PCR assay was applied. Not all clones reach the TCRdb copy of this immuneACCESS table, which keeps in-frame sequences only. Checked studies attribute under half of the gap to unresolved V genes and leave the rest unexplained. This sample gives over 45,000 clones in total; around 89% of them show up just once. The ten largest clones represent 30% to 35% of the sample. The sequences come from CD4+ or CD8+ T cells sorted from blood, collected in a trial of the OX40 agonist ivuxolimab. The receptor source for this set is an adult with an advanced solid tumor such as melanoma, head and neck, liver or kidney cancer.

The chain is built from TRBV19 and TRBJ1-2, with D hard to call. This CDR3 is 11 amino acids long. The germline V gene has CDR1 LNHDA and CDR2 SQIVND (reference sequence). Trimming removed 5 bases at V and 6 bases at J, with 7 bases between. In DNA, the CDR3 is TGTGCCAGTAGTGATCCCGATGGCTACACCTTC. As protein: CASSDPDGYTF.

The gene calls are TRBV6-5 and TRBJ2-5; weak D call: TRBD1 (6 bases). The DNA end is more similar to TRBJ2-7, so the J call may be wrong. CDR1 and CDR2 from the germline V gene are MNHEY and SVGAGI. This CDR3 spans 14 amino acids. CDR3 coding DNA: TGTGCCAGCAGTTACTCCAGACAGGACCACGAGCAGTACTTC. It encodes CASSYSRQDHEQYF.

The V and J genes are TRBV9 and TRBJ2-7, with D tentatively TRBD2 (6 bases). The CDR3 runs to 14 residues. V dropped 0 bases and J dropped 2 bases, with 9 bases sitting between them. The germline gives CDR1 SGDLS, CDR2 YYNGEE. The CDR3 nucleotides are TGTGCCAGCAGCGTAGGGCGGGGCCCCTACGAGCAGTACTTC. Protein product: CASSVGRGPYEQYF.

V gene TRBV6-5 combines with J gene TRBJ2-1; D is unresolved. This CDR3 is built from 13 residues. Germline V gene lookup returns CDR1 MNHEY and CDR2 SVGAGI. V lost 4 bases and J 4 bases, leaving 8 bases between the germline ends. The CDR3 DNA follows: TGTGCCAGCAGTTCCATGAAGTACAATGAGCAGTTCTTC. This encodes CASSSMKYNEQFF.

CDR3 protein: CSVRQGAEAFF. In DNA, the CDR3 is TGCAGCGTCCGCCAGGGGGCTGAAGCTTTCTTT. The chain is built from TRBV29-1 and TRBJ1-1; TRBD1 matches 7 bases. The CDR3 runs 11 residues. The trim removed 6 bases at V and 6 bases at J, leaving 4 bases unmatched. Germline assignment: CDR1 SQVTM and CDR2 ANQGSEA.

The chain uses TRBV6-5 and TRBJ2-1, with TRBD2 matching over 7 bases. This CDR3 is built from 14 residues. Germline V gene data show CDR1 as MNHEY and CDR2 as SVGAGI. V shed 2 bases, J shed 8 bases, and the junction held 6 bases outside the gene matches. The CDR3 reads CASSYVGGSDEQFF. CDR3 sequence (DNA): TGTGCCAGCAGTTACGTGGGCGGGAGTGATGAGCAGTTCTTC.

The V and J genes are TRBV11-2 and TRBJ2-4, with D possibly matching TRBD1 (5 bases). The CDR3 consists of 16 residues. V lost 1 base and J lost 0, with 10 bases in between. The germline V gene encodes CDR1 SGHAT and CDR2 FQNNGV. The CDR3 region is CASSLVSTVAKNIQYF. The DNA of the CDR3 is TGTGCCAGCAGCTTAGTTTCGACAGTAGCCAAAAACATTCAGTACTTC.

V and J are TRBV5-1 and TRBJ2-5, with TRBD2 matching over 8 bases. Germline loops: CDR1 SGHRS, CDR2 YFSETQ. CDR3 length: 16 amino acids. V shed 4 bases, J shed 2 bases, and the junction held 10 bases outside the gene matches. The CDR3 sequence is CASSNLGAGGQETQYF. The CDR3 DNA reads as TGCGCCAGCAGCAACCTCGGGGCGGGGGGTCAAGAGACCCAGTACTTC.

This clone showed up just once. The same CDR3 arises from other DNA sequences in this sample as well. The V and J genes are TRBV4-1 and TRBJ2-7; D gene ambiguous. CDR3 length: 12 amino acids. CDR1 MGHRA and CDR2 YSYEKL come from the germline V gene. V was shortened by 3 bases and J by 3 bases, with 6 bases between the two germline ends. The CDR3 loop reads CASSQDGYEQYF. Here the CDR3 DNA reads TGCGCCAGCAGCCAGGACGGCTACGAGCAGTACTTC.

The V call is TRBV5-1, the J call TRBJ2-3; 7 bases map to TRBD2. This CDR3 has 14 amino acids. Germline V gives CDR1 SGHRS, CDR2 YFSETQ. The V segment lost 6 bases and the J segment 9 bases; nucleotides outside the gene matches: 13. The CDR3 protein is CASMGAGYPDTQYF. In DNA form, the CDR3 reads TGCGCCAGCATGGGAGCGGGGTACCCTGACACGCAGTATTTT.

CDR3 nucleotide sequence: TGCGCCAGCGTTACCGGGACTAGCGGGGCAGAGCAGTACTTC. Encoded protein: CASVTGTSGAEQYF. The chain couples TRBV10-1 to TRBJ2-7, with 13 bases lining up with TRBD2. Trimming removed 8 bases from V and 7 bases from J; junction bases left unmatched: 8. The CDR3 is made up of 14 amino acids. CDR1 and CDR2 from the germline V gene are WNHNN and SYGVQD (reference sequence).

The chain links TRBV6-1 to TRBJ1-1; no definite D call. The CDR3 sequence is 14 residues long. Trimming removed 5 bases from V and 0 bases from J, with 10 bases in between. CDR1 is MNHNS, CDR2 SASEGT, per germline. CDR3 protein: CASSNDGVNTEAFF. Here the CDR3 DNA reads TGTGCCAGCAGTAATGACGGCGTGAACACTGAAGCTTTCTTT.

The rearrangement uses TRBV5-1 and TRBJ2-3; maybe TRBD1 (5 bases). Deletions cut 0 bases from V and 5 bases from J, with 10 bases between. Germline values: CDR1 SGHRS, CDR2 YFSETQ. This CDR3 is 14 amino acids long. The CDR3: CASSLASREDTQYF. As DNA, the CDR3 is TGCGCCAGCAGCTTGGCCTCCAGGGAAGATACGCAGTATTTT.

The chain uses TRBV10-2 and TRBJ2-1, with D unresolved. Germline lookup yields CDR1 WSHSY and CDR2 SAAADI. The length of the CDR3 is 10 residues. The V end was cut by 4 bases, the J end by 8 bases, with 3 bases between. CDR3 coding DNA: TGCGCCAGCAGTGGGGATGAGCAGTTCTTC. Its protein is CASSGDEQFF.

There are a few counts of this clone. DNA for the CDR3: TGTGCCAGCAGCGTAGCGGGGGGCCTAGAGACCCAGTACTTC. This gives the protein CASSVAGGLETQYF. The chain is built from TRBV9 and TRBJ2-5, with D perhaps TRBD2 (7 bases). Between the trimmed V and J ends, which lost 0 bases and 4 bases, there was a span of 10 bases. The CDR3 is 14 amino acids. CDR1 and CDR2 from the germline V gene are SGDLS and YYNGEE.

Points on this clone: One end of the junction fails to match germline, which may point to a read error. This chain joins TRBV7-7 and TRBJ2-2, with TRBD2 matching 8 bases. CDR1 is SSHAT and CDR2 is FNYEAQ in the germline V gene (reference sequence). The CDR3 runs 14 residues. CDR3 in amino acids: CASSFGGRSGELFF. The CDR3 DNA reads as TGTGCTAGCAGCTTCGGCGGGAGGTCCGGGGAGCTGTTTTTT.

The chain recombines TRBV7-2 with TRBJ2-3; D is ambiguous. Germline V gene data show CDR1 as SGHTA and CDR2 as FQGNSA. The CDR3 loop spans 18 amino acids. V shed 4 bases and J shed 2 bases, with 22 bases lying between them. The CDR3 DNA reads as TGTGCCAGCAGCTCACACTCCCTCCGGAAGAGGTCCACAGATACGCAGTATTTT. This gives the protein CASSSHSLRKRSTDTQYF.

This chain uses TRBV30 with TRBJ2-5; D is unclear. This CDR3 has 14 amino acids. V lost 2 bases and J 1 base, leaving 11 bases between the germline ends. Germline loops: CDR1 GTSNPN, CDR2 SVGIG (reference sequence). Here the CDR3 DNA reads TGTGCCTGGAGTCAAATTGGCTTCCAAGAGACCCAGTACTTC. It translates to CAWSQIGFQETQYF.

This sequence joins TRBV10-1 and TRBJ2-7; no clear D. The CDR3 is 12 residues long. From germline, CDR1 is WNHNN and CDR2 SYGVQD (reference sequence). The V end was cut by 6 bases, the J end by 3 bases, with 9 bases between. For the CDR3, the DNA is TGCGCCAGCAGCGCGACGTACTACGAGCAGTACTTC. The encoded protein is CASSATYYEQYF.

The gene calls are TRBV5-1 and TRBJ2-5; maybe TRBD2 (6 bases). The J call may be incorrect, as the DNA end agrees better with TRBJ2-7. This CDR3 spans 15 amino acids. The germline V gene has CDR1 SGHRS and CDR2 YFSETQ. CDR3 bases: TGCGCCAGCAGCTTGAAGGCGGGGTACTCCTACGAGCAGTACTTC. Encoded protein: CASSLKAGYSYEQYF.

This chain uses TRBV28 with TRBJ2-7; 8 bases align to TRBD2. The germline V gene has CDR1 MDHEN and CDR2 SYDVKM. The length of the CDR3 is 17 residues. V shed 4 bases, J shed 1 base, and the junction held 12 bases outside the gene matches. CDR3 coding DNA: TGTGCCAGCAGTTACCCGACATTGACGGGAGGGTCCTACGAGCAGTACTTC. Amino acid sequence: CASSYPTLTGGSYEQYF.